Listed below are T cell receptor beta chains from one sample, sequenced in a study of control samples from healthy donors and cancer patients. Data came from immunoSEQ multiplex PCR; TCRdb stores just in-frame clones and leaves some out. This repertoire shows 63,000 or so clones, roughly 90% found once; its top ten account for 5% to 7%. Sequencing used PBMCs. The receptors were sampled from a man between 60 and 75 years old with colorectal cancer. CDR3s include the opening cysteine and the closing phenylalanine or tryptophan. A D gene is named only where the DNA matches it firmly. Clone sizes are given selectively: once, few, many, or a class where the clone is expanded.

D gene: -; J gene: TRBJ1-1; clone size: -; V gene: TRBV27; CDR3 protein: CASSRRENTEAFF; CDR3 DNA: TGTGCCAGCAGCCGACGGGAGAACACTGAAGCTTTCTTT
D gene: TRBD2; J gene: TRBJ2-1; clone size: few; V gene: TRBV5-1; CDR3 protein: CASSLRTSGGAYNEQFF; CDR3 DNA: TGCGCCAGCAGCCTTCGGACTAGCGGGGGAGCCTACAATGAGCAGTTCTTC
D gene: -; J gene: TRBJ1-2; clone size: -; V gene: TRBV5-5; CDR3 protein: CASSLVALGHNYGYTF; CDR3 DNA: TGTGCCAGCAGCTTGGTCGCGCTAGGCCATAACTATGGCTACACCTTC
D gene: TRBD1; J gene: TRBJ2-1; clone size: -; V gene: TRBV7-3; CDR3 protein: CASSLTGGYSYNEQFF; CDR3 DNA: TGTGCCAGCAGCTTAACAGGGGGCTACTCCTACAATGAGCAGTTCTTC
D gene: -; J gene: TRBJ2-5; clone size: once; V gene: TRBV11-3; CDR3 protein: CAKPRAGPQETQYF; CDR3 DNA: TGTGCCAAACCCAGAGCAGGCCCCCAAGAGACCCAGTACTTC
D gene: TRBD2; J gene: TRBJ2-2; clone size: -; V gene: TRBV7-3; CDR3 protein: CASSPGLGSTGELFF; CDR3 DNA: TGTGCCAGCAGCCCGGGACTAGGGAGCACCGGGGAGCTGTTTTTT
D gene: -; J gene: TRBJ2-5; clone size: -; V gene: TRBV9; CDR3 protein: CASSVAGRQETQYF; CDR3 DNA: TGTGCCAGCAGCGTAGCGGGCCGTCAAGAGACCCAGTACTTC
D gene: TRBD2; J gene: TRBJ2-3; clone size: -; V gene: TRBV3-1/TRBV3-2; CDR3 protein: CASKGLAGTDTQYF; CDR3 DNA: TGTGCCAGCAAAGGACTAGCAGGCACAGATACGCAGTATTTT
D gene: -; J gene: TRBJ1-1; clone size: once; V gene: TRBV27; CDR3 protein: CASSNGLLALMNTEAFF; CDR3 DNA: TGTGCCAGCAGTAACGGACTGTTAGCTCTTATGAACACTGAAGCTTTCTTT
D gene: -; J gene: TRBJ2-7; clone size: -; V gene: TRBV28; CDR3 protein: CASSFGTRRPYEQYF; CDR3 DNA: TGTGCCAGCAGCTTCGGGACCAGGCGTCCCTACGAGCAGTACTTC